A selection of T cell receptor beta chains follows, all from one sample in a study of blood T cell repertoires in COVID-19. Assay: immunoSEQ multiplex PCR; the TCRdb copy retains only in-frame clones and omits some. The sample comprises 55,000 or so clones, about 89% of which are singletons, and 5.5% to 8.5% rests with the top ten. Material: peripheral blood. The receptors originated from a man between 60 and 70 years old with active or convalescent COVID-19. Both conserved end residues are part of each CDR3. A D gene is named only where the DNA matches it firmly. Not every row has a clone size; where given, it reads once, few, many or a size class.

j_call: TRBJ1-2
clone_size: NA
d_call: NA
cdr3_length: 13
v_call: TRBV6-1
cdr3_aa: CASSEGGPYGYTF
cdr3_nt: TGTGCCAGCAGTGAAGGGGGGCCCTATGGCTACACCTTC

j_call: TRBJ2-7
clone_size: once
d_call: TRBD2
cdr3_length: 13
v_call: TRBV29-1
cdr3_aa: CSVGAGGSIEQYF
cdr3_nt: TGCAGCGTTGGTGCGGGGGGGTCTATCGAGCAGTACTTC

j_call: TRBJ2-2
clone_size: NA
d_call: TRBD1
cdr3_length: 15
v_call: TRBV7-9
cdr3_aa: CASSLDGTGVGELFF
cdr3_nt: TGTGCCAGCAGCTTGGATGGGACAGGGGTCGGGGAGCTGTTTTTT

j_call: TRBJ1-1
clone_size: NA
d_call: NA
cdr3_length: 14
v_call: TRBV29-1
cdr3_aa: CSASFRDSTNEAFF
cdr3_nt: TGCAGCGCCTCGTTCCGAGACAGCACAAATGAAGCTTTCTTT

j_call: TRBJ1-2
clone_size: NA
d_call: TRBD1
cdr3_length: 14
v_call: TRBV27
cdr3_aa: CASSSTGVREGYTF
cdr3_nt: TGTGCCAGCAGTTCGACAGGGGTGAGGGAGGGCTACACCTTC

j_call: TRBJ1-2
clone_size: NA
d_call: NA
cdr3_length: 14
v_call: TRBV19
cdr3_aa: CASNLFRGALGYTF
cdr3_nt: TGTGCCAGTAATCTTTTCAGGGGTGCGTTGGGCTACACCTTC

j_call: TRBJ1-2
clone_size: NA
d_call: NA
cdr3_length: 18
v_call: TRBV19
cdr3_aa: CASSIIRQGSQNGYGYTF
cdr3_nt: TGTGCCAGTAGTATAATTCGGCAGGGCTCCCAGAATGGCTATGGCTACACCTTC

j_call: TRBJ1-1
clone_size: NA
d_call: TRBD1
cdr3_length: 15
v_call: TRBV27
cdr3_aa: CASSKARTGGDEAFF
cdr3_nt: TGTGCCAGCAGCAAAGCTCGGACAGGGGGAGATGAAGCTTTCTTT

j_call: TRBJ2-1
clone_size: few
d_call: TRBD2
cdr3_length: 14
v_call: TRBV11-2
cdr3_aa: CASRTSGSPNEQFF
cdr3_nt: TGTGCCAGCAGAACTAGCGGGAGTCCGAATGAGCAGTTCTTC

j_call: TRBJ1-6
clone_size: NA
d_call: NA
cdr3_length: 14
v_call: TRBV7-9
cdr3_aa: CASSGGRTNSPLHF
cdr3_nt: TGTGCCAGCAGCGGCGGGCGGACTAATTCACCCCTCCACTTT

j_call: TRBJ1-1
clone_size: NA
d_call: NA
cdr3_length: 14
v_call: TRBV28
cdr3_aa: CASSSPRGRTEAFF
cdr3_nt: TGTGCCAGCAGTTCCCCCCGGGGTCGCACTGAAGCTTTCTTT

j_call: TRBJ2-1
clone_size: once
d_call: NA
cdr3_length: 14
v_call: TRBV6-5
cdr3_aa: CASSTGTLYNEQFF
cdr3_nt: TGTGCCAGCAGCACCGGGACTTTATACAATGAGCAGTTCTTC

j_call: TRBJ2-7
clone_size: NA
d_call: TRBD1
cdr3_length: 14
v_call: TRBV27
cdr3_aa: CASSPRDRVREQYF
cdr3_nt: TGTGCCAGCAGTCCGCGGGACAGGGTTAGGGAGCAGTACTTC

j_call: TRBJ2-5
clone_size: NA
d_call: NA
cdr3_length: 12
v_call: TRBV20-1
cdr3_aa: CSASPQQETQYF
cdr3_nt: TGCAGTGCTAGTCCACAGCAAGAGACCCAGTACTTC

j_call: TRBJ2-3
clone_size: NA
d_call: TRBD2
cdr3_length: 16
v_call: TRBV7-8
cdr3_aa: CASSTRGSGAADTQYF
cdr3_nt: TGTGCCAGCAGCACCCGGGGTAGCGGGGCCGCAGATACGCAGTATTTT

j_call: TRBJ1-2
clone_size: NA
d_call: NA
cdr3_length: 16
v_call: TRBV7-2
cdr3_aa: CASSLAGGSSNYGYTF
cdr3_nt: TGTGCCAGCAGCTTAGCGGGGGGGAGTTCTAACTATGGCTACACCTTC

j_call: TRBJ1-4
clone_size: NA
d_call: NA
cdr3_length: 15
v_call: TRBV5-1
cdr3_aa: CASSPSGLPNEKLFF
cdr3_nt: TGCGCCAGCAGCCCCTCGGGGTTACCTAATGAAAAACTGTTTTTT

j_call: TRBJ1-1
clone_size: NA
d_call: TRBD1
cdr3_length: 16
v_call: TRBV27
cdr3_aa: CASSMAGTGAETEAFF
cdr3_nt: TGTGCCAGCAGTATGGCCGGGACAGGGGCTGAGACTGAAGCTTTCTTT